This TCR beta chain was observed in a study of T cell responses to AZD1222 COVID-19 vaccine. Points from the study as a whole: The donor group comprised mostly white British people and more females; the analysis possibly underestimated clonal diversity. Spike regions recognized by vaccine-associated CD4 TCRs spanned the protein, led by 160-218 and 743-854.

Trimming removed 2 bases from V and 3 bases from J, with 7 bases in between. The germline V gene has CDR1 MNHEY and CDR2 SVGEGT. This CDR3 is built from 13 residues. Using immunoSEQ multiplex PCR, the repertoire was profiled, and TCRdb retains in-frame clones only, with some absent. Seen here are roughly 120,000 clones, 75% to 90% observed once, and the top ten hold approximately 2.6%. As to this clone: No antigen is known for it.

The sequence derives from an adult who received the AZD1222 COVID-19 vaccine. Sample: peripheral blood, taken 28 days after the second AZD1222 dose. The V call is TRBV6-2 or TRBV6-3, the J call TRBJ1-1, with D unclear. CDR3 coding DNA: TGTGCCAGCAGTTACGTAGTCTACACTGAAGCTTTCTTT. This codes for CASSYVVYTEAFF.